The present T cell receptor (beta chain) was sequenced within a study of blood T cell repertoires in COVID-19. As originally analysed: Using reference gene primer amplification, nucleated cell counts were estimated. The repertoire was sequenced with immunoSEQ multiplex PCR; TCRdb's copy has only in-frame clones and lacks some. The V and J calls and clone size are taken from that table; D and trimming were inferred from the DNA. The sample includes approximately 120,000 clones, around four fifths seen only once; the top ten take over 4.5%. The TCR originated in a man aged 55 to 70 with acute or convalescent COVID-19. Sequenced input: peripheral blood.

The CDR3 reads CASSFVTRQGPINSPLHF. The DNA of the CDR3 is TGTGCCAGCAGCTTCGTCACGCGACAGGGGCCGATTAATTCACCCCTCCACTTT. This chain joins TRBV7-9 and TRBJ1-6, with TRBD1 matching over 8 bases. This CDR3 spans 18 amino acids. J gave up 6 bases and V 3 bases, and 13 bases lay outside the gene matches. Germline CDR1 and CDR2: SEHNR and FQNEAQ (reference sequence).